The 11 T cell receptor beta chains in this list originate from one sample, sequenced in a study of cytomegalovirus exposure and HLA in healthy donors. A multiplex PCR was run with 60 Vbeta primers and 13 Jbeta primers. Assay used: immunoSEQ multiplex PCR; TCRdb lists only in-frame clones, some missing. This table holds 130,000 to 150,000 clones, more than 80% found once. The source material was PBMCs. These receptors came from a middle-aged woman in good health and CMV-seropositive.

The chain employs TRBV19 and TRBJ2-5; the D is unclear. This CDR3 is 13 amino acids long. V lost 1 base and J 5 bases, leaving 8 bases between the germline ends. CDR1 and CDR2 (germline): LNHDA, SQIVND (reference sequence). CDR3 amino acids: CASSIGAGETQYF. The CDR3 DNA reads TGTGCCAGTAGTATAGGGGCTGGGGAGACCCAGTACTTC.

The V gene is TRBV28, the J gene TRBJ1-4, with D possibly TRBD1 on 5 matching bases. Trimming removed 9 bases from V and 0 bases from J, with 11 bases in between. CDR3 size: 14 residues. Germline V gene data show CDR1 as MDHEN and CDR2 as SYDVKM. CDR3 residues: CASWRGATNEKLFF. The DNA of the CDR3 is TGTGCCAGTTGGAGGGGTGCAACTAATGAAAAACTGTTTTTT.

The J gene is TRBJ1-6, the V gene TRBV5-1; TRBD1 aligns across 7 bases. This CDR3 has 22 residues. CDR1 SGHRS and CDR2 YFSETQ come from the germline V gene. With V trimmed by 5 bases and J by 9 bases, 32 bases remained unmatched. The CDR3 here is CASRGGPELWGQKGGEVSPLHF. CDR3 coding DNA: TGCGCCAGCAGAGGAGGGCCCGAATTGTGGGGACAGAAAGGGGGCGAGGTTTCACCCCTCCACTTT.

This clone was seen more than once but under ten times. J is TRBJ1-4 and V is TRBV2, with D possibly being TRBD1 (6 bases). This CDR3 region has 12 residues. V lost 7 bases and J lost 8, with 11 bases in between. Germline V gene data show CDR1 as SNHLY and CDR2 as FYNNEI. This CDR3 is CASKRGYEKLFF. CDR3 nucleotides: TGTGCCAGCAAGAGGGGGTACGAAAAACTGTTTTTT. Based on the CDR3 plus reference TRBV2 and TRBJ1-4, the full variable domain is EPEVTQTPSHQVTQMGQEVILRCVPISNHLYFYWYRQILGQKVEFLVSFYNNEISEKSEIFDDQFSVERPDGSNFTLKIRSTKLEDSAMYFCASKRGYEKLFFGSGTQLSVL.

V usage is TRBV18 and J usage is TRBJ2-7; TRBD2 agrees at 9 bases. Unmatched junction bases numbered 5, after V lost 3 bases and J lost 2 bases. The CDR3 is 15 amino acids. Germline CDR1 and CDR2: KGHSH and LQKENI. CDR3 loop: CASSPAGGDAYEQYF. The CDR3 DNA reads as TGTGCCAGCTCACCTGCGGGGGGGGACGCCTACGAGCAGTACTTC.

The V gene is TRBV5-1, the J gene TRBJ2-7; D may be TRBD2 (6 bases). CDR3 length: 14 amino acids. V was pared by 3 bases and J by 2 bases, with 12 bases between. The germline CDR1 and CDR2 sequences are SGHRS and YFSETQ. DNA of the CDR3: TGCGCCAGCAGCTCGGGACTCTCTACCTACGAGCAGTACTTC. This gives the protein CASSSGLSTYEQYF.

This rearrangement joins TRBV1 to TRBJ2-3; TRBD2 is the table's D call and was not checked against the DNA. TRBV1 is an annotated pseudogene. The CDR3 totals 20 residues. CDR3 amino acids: CTSSHLEPGLARVGGDTQYF. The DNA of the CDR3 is TGCACCAGCAGCCACCTAGAACCGGGACTAGCAAGGGTAGGGGGAGATACGCAGTATTTT.

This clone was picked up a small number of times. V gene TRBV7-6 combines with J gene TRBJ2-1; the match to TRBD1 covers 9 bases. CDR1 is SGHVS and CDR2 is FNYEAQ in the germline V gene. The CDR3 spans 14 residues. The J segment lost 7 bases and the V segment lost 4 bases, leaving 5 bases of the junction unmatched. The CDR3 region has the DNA TGTGCCAGCAGCTCAGGGACAGGGCCGAATGAGCAGTTCTTC. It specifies CASSSGTGPNEQFF.

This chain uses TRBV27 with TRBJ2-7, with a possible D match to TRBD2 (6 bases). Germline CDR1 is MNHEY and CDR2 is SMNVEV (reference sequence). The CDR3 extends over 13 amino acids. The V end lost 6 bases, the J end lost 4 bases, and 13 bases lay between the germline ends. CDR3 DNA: TGTGCCAGCAGGTCCGGGAGTAAGTACGAGCAGTACTTC. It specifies CASRSGSKYEQYF.

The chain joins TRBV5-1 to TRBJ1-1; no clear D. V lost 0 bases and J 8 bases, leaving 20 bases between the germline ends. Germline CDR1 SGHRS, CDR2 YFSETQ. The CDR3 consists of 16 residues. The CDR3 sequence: CASSLEFGLPGSEAFF. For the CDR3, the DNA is TGCGCCAGCAGCTTGGAATTTGGCCTACCGGGGTCCGAAGCTTTCTTT.

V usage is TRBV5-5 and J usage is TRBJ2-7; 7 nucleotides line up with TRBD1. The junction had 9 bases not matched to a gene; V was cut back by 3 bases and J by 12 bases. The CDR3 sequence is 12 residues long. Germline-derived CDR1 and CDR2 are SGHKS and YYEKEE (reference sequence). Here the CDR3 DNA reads TGTGCCAGCAGCTCTTCGACAGGGCCCCTGTACTTC. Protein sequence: CASSSSTGPLYF. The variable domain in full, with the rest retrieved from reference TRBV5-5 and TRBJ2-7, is DAGVTQSPTHLIKTRGQQVTLRCSPISGHKSVSWYQQVLGQGPQFIFQYYEKEERGRGNFPDRFSARQFPNYSSELNVNALLLGDSALYLCASSSSTGPLYFGPGTRLTVT.